These 24 T cell receptor beta chains came from one sample sequenced in a study of T cell repertoires in cytomegalovirus infection. TCRdb recomputed calls from the reads with MiXCR, one row per CDR3 protein. The sample includes 740,000 or so distinct CDR3 sequences, 35% to 45% seen only once; the top ten take about 2.8%. Sample: PBMCs. The source of these receptors is a human donor in good health (CMV status not recorded). Some clones in this sample may be carry-over from other donors' samples.

The genes are TRBV6-1 and TRBJ2-6; 8 positions agree with TRBD2. Germline CDR1 reads MNHNS; CDR2 reads SASEGT. The CDR3 consists of 17 residues. Trimming cost V 1 base and J 4 bases; bases outside gene matches: 6. In DNA form, the CDR3 reads TGTGCCAGCAGTGAAGGGGCGGGGGGTGGGGGGGCCAACGTCCTGACTTTC. It encodes CASSEGAGGGGANVLTF.

This clonotype is a singleton in its sample. CDR3 nucleotide sequence: TGTGCCAGCACTATAAGGCCCTACGAGCAGTACTTC. Translated: CASTIRPYEQYF. V and J are TRBV12-3 or TRBV12-4 and TRBJ2-7, with D hard to call. This CDR3 spans 12 amino acids. Trimming stripped 7 bases from V and 2 bases from J, with 9 bases between.

As for this clonotype: The junction shows a germline mismatch at one end, possibly a read error. The rearrangement links TRBV7-7 to TRBJ2-5, with a weak D call TRBD1 (5 bases). This CDR3 region has 16 residues. Germline CDR1 and CDR2: SSHAT and FNYEAQ (reference sequence). DNA for the CDR3: TGTGCTAGCAGCCCCATTCAGGGTCTCCCGGGTGGGACCCAGTACTTC. This gives the protein CASSPIQGLPGGTQYF.

This chain links TRBV19 with TRBJ2-4, with 9 bases identical to TRBD2. The length of the CDR3 is 16 residues. V shed 4 bases, J shed 4 bases, and the junction held 8 bases outside the gene matches. CDR1 and CDR2 from the germline V gene are LNHDA and SQIVND (reference sequence). The CDR3 region has the DNA TGTGCCAGTAGTAACCCGGCGGGGGGGTCAAAAAACATTCAGTACTTC. Protein product: CASSNPAGGSKNIQYF.

The chain links TRBV28 to TRBJ1-4; D remains ambiguous. The CDR3 is 12 amino acids. V gave up 6 bases and J gave up 10 bases, with 12 bases separating them. Germline CDR1 MDHEN, CDR2 SYDVKM. The CDR3 DNA is TGTGCCAGCAGGCCCCCGGGCCGAAAACTGTTTTTT. Translation gives CASRPPGRKLFF.

This clonotype showed up many times. The rearrangement uses TRBV11-2 and TRBJ1-2; possibly TRBD1 for D (5 bases). The CDR3 spans 16 residues. In germline, CDR1 is SGHAT, CDR2 FQNNGV. V shed 4 bases and J shed 8 bases, with 23 bases lying between them. DNA of the CDR3: TGTGCCAGCAGCTCAACTCAAGGAAAGCCTCGGGACGGCTACACCTTC. Residues: CASSSTQGKPRDGYTF.

The chain combines TRBV7-4 with TRBJ2-7; D possibly corresponds to TRBD1 (6 bases). The CDR3 is made up of 14 amino acids. In germline, CDR1 is SGHVT, CDR2 SQSDAQ. Trimming shortened V by 4 bases and J by 2 bases, and 12 bases separated the two germline ends. CDR3 sequence (DNA): TGTGCCAGCAGCTCCTACAGGGATCCCTACGAGCAGTACTTC. Protein sequence: CASSSYRDPYEQYF.

The V gene is TRBV23-1, the J gene TRBJ2-1, with D perhaps matching TRBD1 (6 bases). Being an ORF, TRBV23-1 has a function that is uncertain. The CDR3 length is 15 residues. V lost 2 bases to trimming and J lost 2 bases, with 10 bases between them. The CDR3: CASSQGGSAYNEQFF. The CDR3 coding sequence is TGCGCCAGCAGTCAAGGGGGCTCGGCCTACAATGAGCAGTTCTTC.

V usage is TRBV6-1 and J usage is TRBJ1-1, with D maybe TRBD1 (5 bases). The germline V and J ends were trimmed by 6 bases and 1 base, with 12 bases remaining between them. Germline assignment: CDR1 MNHNS and CDR2 SASEGT. This CDR3 is 14 amino acids long. The CDR3 nucleotides are TGTGCCAGCAGATTTGGGGGTCAGAACACTGAAGCTTTCTTT. Translated: CASRFGGQNTEAFF.

As to this clonotype: Since the CDR3 does not end with the conserved phenylalanine or tryptophan, this likely comes from a read error. The chain links TRBV7-2 to TRBJ2-5; possible D gene TRBD1, 5 bases. The germline gives CDR1 SGHTA, CDR2 FQGNSA. CDR3 length: 13 amino acids. The CDR3: CASSFRVGETQYL. The CDR3 coding sequence is TGTGCAAGCAGCTTCAGGGTCGGCGAGACCCAGTACTTA.

This clonotype was seen a few times. The chain recombines TRBV11-2 with TRBJ2-4, with 11 bases identical to TRBD1. The CDR3 is made up of 15 amino acids. Germline-derived CDR1 and CDR2 are SGHAT and FQNNGV. Losses at the gene ends were 3 bases for V and 4 bases for J; bases not matched to a gene: 2. The CDR3 is CASSLGQGGKNIQYF. CDR3 DNA: TGTGCCAGCAGCTTGGGACAGGGGGGGAAAAACATTCAGTACTTC.

This clonotype occurred a few times. V is TRBV7-9 and J is TRBJ2-7, with 13 bases identical to TRBD2. CDR1 SEHNR and CDR2 FQNEAQ come from the germline V gene (reference sequence). Unmatched junction bases numbered 4, after V lost 6 bases and J lost 2 bases. The CDR3 length is 15 residues. CDR3 nucleotides: TGTGCCAGCAGTTCCGGGACTAGCGGGACCTACGAGCAGTACTTC. It codes for CASSSGTSGTYEQYF.

This clonotype was observed a handful of times. This chain uses TRBV6-5 with TRBJ1-6; D is uncertain. The V end was cut by 6 bases, the J end by 6 bases, with 15 bases between. The V gene's germline CDR1 is MNHEY and CDR2 SVGAGI. This CDR3 is built from 15 residues. The CDR3 sequence: CASSPIAMVNSPLHF. CDR3 coding DNA: TGTGCCAGCAGCCCGATTGCGATGGTTAATTCACCCCTCCACTTT.

This clonotype has ten or more counts. The J gene is TRBJ2-5, the V gene TRBV7-6, with unresolved D. The length of the CDR3 is 14 residues. Germline CDR1 SGHVS, CDR2 FNYEAQ. V shed 1 base and J shed 1 base, with 7 bases lying between them. The CDR3 nucleotides are TGTGCCAGCAGCTTAGGGCGGCGCCAAGAGACCCAGTACTTC. It yields the protein CASSLGRRQETQYF.

This clonotype has more than one count but fewer than ten. The V and J genes are TRBV27 and TRBJ2-1; perhaps TRBD1 as D (6 bases). The CDR3 runs 15 residues. The ends were cut back, 4 bases at V and 0 bases at J, with 10 bases in the middle. Germline CDR1 and CDR2: MNHEY and SMNVEV (reference sequence). Written as DNA, the CDR3 is TGTGCCAGCAGTTCAACGGACAGCTCCTACAATGAGCAGTTCTTC. Translation gives CASSSTDSSYNEQFF.

The CDR3 DNA follows: TGTGCCAGTAGGGGACCGGGACACCAGGACACTGAAGCTTTCTTT. It encodes CASRGPGHQDTEAFF. The rearrangement joins TRBV19 to TRBJ1-1; D may be TRBD1 (6 bases). This CDR3 has 15 residues. V dropped 6 bases and J dropped 3 bases, with 17 bases sitting between them. Germline V gene lookup returns CDR1 LNHDA and CDR2 SQIVND (reference sequence).

This clonotype was seen only a few times. This rearrangement joins TRBV7-6 to TRBJ2-7, with 14 bases matching TRBD2. The CDR3 is made up of 17 amino acids. The germline CDR1 and CDR2 sequences are SGHVS and FNYEAQ. The V gene end was trimmed by 4 bases and the J gene end by 2 bases; junction bases not matched to a gene: 7. CDR3 sequence reads: CASSSGTSGGFTYEQYF. The CDR3 nucleotides read TGTGCCAGCAGCTCCGGGACTAGCGGGGGATTTACCTACGAGCAGTACTTC.

The chain uses TRBV11-2 and TRBJ1-3; 11 nucleotides align to TRBD1. The CDR3 spans 16 residues. Germline CDR1 is SGHAT and CDR2 is FQNNGV. V was pared by 5 bases and J by 3 bases, with 6 bases of the junction left unmatched. DNA of the CDR3: TGTGCCAGCAGCCCAGGACAGGGGGCCTTTGGAAACACCATATATTTT. This sequence encodes CASSPGQGAFGNTIYF.

The genes are TRBV20-1 and TRBJ1-5; possible D gene TRBD1, 5 bases. The CDR3 is 15 amino acids. Trimming left V 6 bases short and J 0 bases short, with 15 bases between. Germline V gene data show CDR1 as DFQATT and CDR2 as SNEGSKA (reference sequence). The CDR3 DNA is TGCAGTGCCCCTAACCGGGACGGTAGCAATCAGCCCCAGCATTTT. This sequence encodes CSAPNRDGSNQPQHF.

A remark on this clonotype: Compared with germline, one end of the junction differs, possibly owing to a read error. The genes are TRBV7-2 and TRBJ1-4, with 8 bases that match TRBD1. The CDR3 extends over 15 amino acids. Germline V lookup: CDR1 SGHTA, CDR2 FQGNSA. CDR3 sequence reads: CANSEQGASKEKLFF. The CDR3 bases are TGTGCCAACAGCGAGCAGGGGGCGTCTAAGGAAAAACTGTTTTTT. Full variable domain (rest looked up from reference TRBV7-2 and TRBJ1-4): GAGVSQSPSNKVTEKGKDVELRCDPISGHTALYWYRQSLGQGLEFLIYFQGNSAPDKSGLPSDRFSAERTGGSVSTLTIQRTQQEDSAVYLCANSEQGASKEKLFFGSGTQLSVL.

V usage is TRBV12-3 or TRBV12-4 and J usage is TRBJ1-3; D gene ambiguous. CDR3 length: 15 residues. Trimming took off 6 bases at V and 4 bases at J, with 16 bases between the two ends. CDR3 coding DNA: TGTGCCAGCAGCCTAAGCGGTTTAGCAGGAAACACCATATATTTT. This codes for CASSLSGLAGNTIYF.

This clonotype was found a few times. V usage is TRBV27 and J usage is TRBJ1-4, with D unresolved. Trimming removed 3 bases at V and 5 bases at J, with 13 bases between. Germline V gene data show CDR1 as MNHEY and CDR2 as SMNVEV (reference sequence). The CDR3 is 15 amino acids. The CDR3 region has the DNA TGTGCCAGCAGTTTGGCGCGACGGCGGAATGAAAAACTGTTTTTT. It codes for CASSLARRRNEKLFF.

About this clonotype: Germline and junction disagree at one end, which may indicate a read error. This sequence joins TRBV7-9 and TRBJ2-2; D is perhaps TRBD1 or TRBD2 (5 bases each). Germline CDR1 is SEHNR and CDR2 is FQNEAQ (reference sequence). The CDR3 sequence is 15 residues long. The CDR3 loop is CASSARDVDTGELVF. In DNA, the CDR3 is TGTGCCAGCAGCGCCCGGGACGTAGACACCGGGGAGCTGGTTTTT.

V and J are TRBV7-6 and TRBJ2-5; 12 nucleotides agree with TRBD2. CDR1 is SGHVS, CDR2 FNYEAQ, per germline. Losses at the gene ends were 1 base for V and 5 bases for J; bases not matched to a gene: 5. The CDR3 runs to 16 residues. CDR3 sequence: CASSLVLTSGGETQYF. The CDR3 DNA sequence: TGTGCCAGCAGCTTAGTTCTTACTAGCGGGGGGGAGACCCAGTACTTC.